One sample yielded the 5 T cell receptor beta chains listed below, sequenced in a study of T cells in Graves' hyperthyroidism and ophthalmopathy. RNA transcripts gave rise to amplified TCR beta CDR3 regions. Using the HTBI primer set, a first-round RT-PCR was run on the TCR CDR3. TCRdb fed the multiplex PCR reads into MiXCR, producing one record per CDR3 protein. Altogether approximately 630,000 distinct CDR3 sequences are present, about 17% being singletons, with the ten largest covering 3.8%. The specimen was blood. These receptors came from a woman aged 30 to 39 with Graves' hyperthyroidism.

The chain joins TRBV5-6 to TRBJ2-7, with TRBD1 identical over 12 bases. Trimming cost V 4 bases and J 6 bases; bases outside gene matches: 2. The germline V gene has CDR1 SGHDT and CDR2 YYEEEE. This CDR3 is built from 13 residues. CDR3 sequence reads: CASSPGQGAEQYF. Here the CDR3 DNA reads TGTGCCAGCAGCCCGGGACAGGGGGCCGAGCAGTACTTC.

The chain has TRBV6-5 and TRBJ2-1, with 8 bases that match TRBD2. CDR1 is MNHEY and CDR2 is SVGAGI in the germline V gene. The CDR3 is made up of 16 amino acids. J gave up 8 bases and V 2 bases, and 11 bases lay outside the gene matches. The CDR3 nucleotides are TGTGCCAGCAGTTACCGACCGGGACTAGGTACGGATGAGCAGTTCTTC. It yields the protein CASSYRPGLGTDEQFF.

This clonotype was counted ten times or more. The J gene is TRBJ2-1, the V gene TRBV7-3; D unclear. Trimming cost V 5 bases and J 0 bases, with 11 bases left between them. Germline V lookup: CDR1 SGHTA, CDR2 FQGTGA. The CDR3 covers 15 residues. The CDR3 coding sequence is TGTGCCAGCAGCCTTACGCGGTTCTCCTACAATGAGCAGTTCTTC. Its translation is CASSLTRFSYNEQFF.

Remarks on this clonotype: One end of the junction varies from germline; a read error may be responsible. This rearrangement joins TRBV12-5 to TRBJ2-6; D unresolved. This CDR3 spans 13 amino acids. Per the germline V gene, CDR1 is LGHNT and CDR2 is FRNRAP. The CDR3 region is CVSAPSGANVLTF. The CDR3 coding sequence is TGTGTTAGTGCCCCCTCTGGGGCCAACGTCCTGACTTTC.

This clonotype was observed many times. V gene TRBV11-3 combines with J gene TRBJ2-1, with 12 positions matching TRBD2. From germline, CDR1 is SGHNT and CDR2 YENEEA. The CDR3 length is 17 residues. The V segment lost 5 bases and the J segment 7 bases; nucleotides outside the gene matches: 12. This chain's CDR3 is CASSAGTSGYGGNEQFF. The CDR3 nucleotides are TGTGCCAGCAGCGCGGGGACTAGCGGGTACGGGGGTAATGAGCAGTTCTTC.